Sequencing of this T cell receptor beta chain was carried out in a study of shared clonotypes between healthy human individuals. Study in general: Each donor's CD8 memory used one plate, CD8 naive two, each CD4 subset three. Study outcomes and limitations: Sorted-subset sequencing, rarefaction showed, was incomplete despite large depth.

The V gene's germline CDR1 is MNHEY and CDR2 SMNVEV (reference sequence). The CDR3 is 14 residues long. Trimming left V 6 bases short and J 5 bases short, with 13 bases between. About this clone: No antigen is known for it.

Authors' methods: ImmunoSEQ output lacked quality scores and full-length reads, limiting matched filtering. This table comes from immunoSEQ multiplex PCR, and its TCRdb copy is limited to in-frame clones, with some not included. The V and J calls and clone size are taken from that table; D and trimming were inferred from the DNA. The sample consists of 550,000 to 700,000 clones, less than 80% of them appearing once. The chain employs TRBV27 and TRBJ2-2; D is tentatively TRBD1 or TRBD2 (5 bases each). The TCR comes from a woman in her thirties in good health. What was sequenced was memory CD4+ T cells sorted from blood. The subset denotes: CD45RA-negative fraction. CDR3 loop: CASSFPEGTGELFF. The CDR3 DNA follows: TGTGCCAGCAGCTTCCCCGAGGGGACCGGGGAGCTGTTTTTT.